The 14 T cell receptor beta chains below were found in one sample sequenced in a study of T cells in Graves' hyperthyroidism and ophthalmopathy. Amplification of TCR beta CDR3 regions used RNA as the template. A first-round RT-PCR of the TCR CDR3 used the HTBI primer set. In TCRdb, the multiplex PCR reads were re-called with MiXCR into one record per CDR3 protein. The profile shows roughly 380,000 distinct CDR3 sequences, about 15% of them singletons. The sequenced sample was blood. The receptors originated from a woman in her fifties or sixties with Graves' hyperthyroidism.

Points on this clonotype: This clone may be a read error of a much larger clone one base away. The chain recombines TRBV20-1 with TRBJ2-3; maybe TRBD2 (5 bases). This CDR3 has 14 residues. Germline V gives CDR1 DFQATT, CDR2 SNEGSKA (reference sequence). Between the trimmed V and J ends, which lost 4 bases and 6 bases, there was a span of 17 bases. This CDR3 reads CSANDSAGGDTQYF. The CDR3, as DNA: TGCAGTGCTAACGACTCCGCTGGCGGGGATACGCAGTATTTT.

The chain has TRBV6-6 and TRBJ2-3; 12 bases are a match to TRBD2. The V segment lost 0 bases and the J segment 5 bases; nucleotides outside the gene matches: 9. Germline values: CDR1 MNHNY, CDR2 SVGAGI (reference sequence). The CDR3 length is 18 residues. CDR3 bases: TGTGCCAGCAGTTACTCAGCGGTGGCTAGCGGGAGGGGAGATACGCAGTATTTT. This gives the protein CASSYSAVASGRGDTQYF.

V gene TRBV10-3 combines with J gene TRBJ2-7; D might be TRBD2 (7 bases). Per the germline V gene, CDR1 is ENHRY and CDR2 is SYGVKD. V shed 3 bases and J shed 6 bases, with 18 bases lying between them. The CDR3 loop spans 15 amino acids. CDR3 in amino acids: CAISERRGGGCEQYF. CDR3 coding DNA: TGTGCCATCAGTGAACGAAGGGGCGGGGGCTGCGAGCAGTACTTC.

The CDR3 region has the DNA TGTGCCAGCACCCAAACCGGGACTAGCGGGACTACGCAGTATTTT. Residues: CASTQTGTSGTTQYF. The chain recombines TRBV11-3 with TRBJ2-3, with 13 positions matching TRBD2. The junction had 9 bases not matched to a gene; V was cut back by 7 bases and J by 8 bases. This CDR3 spans 15 amino acids. CDR1 is SGHNT, CDR2 YENEEA, per germline.

This clonotype has just a few counts. The genes are TRBV18 and TRBJ1-1, with 7 bases lining up with TRBD1. The J segment lost 0 bases and the V segment lost 1 base, leaving 5 bases of the junction unmatched. Germline V CDR1 and CDR2: KGHSH, LQKENI. CDR3 length: 16 residues. DNA of the CDR3: TGTGCCAGCTCACCACGGGGACAGAAGATGAACACTGAAGCTTTCTTT. Its translation is CASSPRGQKMNTEAFF.

This clonotype was detected only a few times. The CDR3 DNA reads TGTGCCAGCAGTTACTCCCGTCTAGCGGACACAGATACGCAGTATTTT. Translation: CASSYSRLADTDTQYF. The chain links TRBV6-2 or TRBV6-3 to TRBJ2-3; 7 nucleotides align to TRBD2. The CDR3 sequence is 16 residues long. Germline values: CDR1 MNHEY, CDR2 SVGEGT. J lost 2 bases, V lost 0 bases, and 5 bases had no gene match.

The chain recombines TRBV29-1 with TRBJ2-2; D call uncertain. There are 13 residues in the CDR3. Per the germline V gene, CDR1 is SQVTM and CDR2 is ANQGSEA. V was clipped by 4 bases and J by 3 bases, with 9 bases between them. CDR3 region: CSVGRAYTGELFF. The CDR3 nucleotides are TGCAGCGTTGGTAGGGCCTACACCGGGGAGCTGTTTTTT.

The chain recombines TRBV2 with TRBJ1-4, with 7 bases that match TRBD1. Germline-derived CDR1 and CDR2 are SNHLY and FYNNEI. The J segment lost 7 bases and the V segment lost 3 bases, leaving 5 bases of the junction unmatched. This CDR3 is built from 14 residues. The CDR3 sequence is CASSDPTGFEKLFF. CDR3 coding DNA: TGTGCCAGCAGTGATCCGACAGGGTTTGAAAAACTGTTTTTT.

This clonotype was observed many times. This chain connects TRBV6-1 to TRBJ1-2, with D unresolved. The V end was cut by 0 bases, the J end by 5 bases, with 7 bases between. Germline V lookup: CDR1 MNHNS, CDR2 SASEGT. The CDR3 has 13 residues. The CDR3 DNA reads as TGTGCCAGCAGTGAAGCGGCTAGATATGGCTACACCTTC. This encodes CASSEAARYGYTF.

This clonotype was counted many times. The chain has TRBV5-6 and TRBJ2-7; D call uncertain. The ends were cut back, 2 bases at V and 2 bases at J, with 8 bases in the middle. This CDR3 is built from 13 residues. Per germline, CDR1 SGHDT and CDR2 YYEEEE. CDR3 DNA sequence: TGTGCCAGCAGCTTACATATAACCTACGAGCAGTACTTC. Its protein product is CASSLHITYEQYF.

The rearrangement uses TRBV28 and TRBJ1-5, with 7 bases matching TRBD1. The CDR3 runs to 15 residues. CDR1 and CDR2 (germline): MDHEN, SYDVKM. V dropped 6 bases and J dropped 3; count of bases not matched to a gene: 8. In DNA, the CDR3 is TGTGCCAGCAGCCAAGGGACAGAGGTCAATCAGCCCCAGCATTTT. The encoded protein is CASSQGTEVNQPQHF.

This clonotype was seen many times. V gene TRBV7-9 combines with J gene TRBJ2-1; D gene ambiguous. Germline V CDR1 and CDR2: SEHNR, FQNEAQ (reference sequence). The CDR3 has 12 amino acids. The V end lost 3 bases, the J end lost 12 bases, and 12 bases lay between the germline ends. Written as DNA, the CDR3 is TGTGCCAGCAGCTTTAGCCGGGCAGGGCAGTTCTTC. Amino acids: CASSFSRAGQFF. Looking up the rest from reference TRBV7-9 and TRBJ2-1 gives the full variable domain: DTGVSQNPRHKITKRGQNVTFRCDPISEHNRLYWYRQTLGQGPEFLTYFQNEAQLEKSRLLSDRFSAERPKGSFSTLEIQRTEQGDSAMYLCASSFSRAGQFFGPGTRLTVL.

The CDR3 here is CASSPQGFSGNTIYF. CDR3 DNA: TGTGCCAGCTCACCACAGGGTTTCTCTGGAAACACCATATATTTT. The V gene is TRBV18, the J gene TRBJ1-3; D call uncertain. Germline loops: CDR1 KGHSH, CDR2 LQKENI. This CDR3 spans 15 amino acids. With 1 base removed from V and 0 bases from J, the gap between germline ends came to 7 bases.

This clonotype has at least ten counts. The chain recombines TRBV28 with TRBJ1-4; weak D call: TRBD1 (6 bases). The V and J ends lost 6 bases and 5 bases respectively, with 13 bases between them. CDR3 length equals 14 residues. CDR1 MDHEN and CDR2 SYDVKM come from the germline V gene. CDR3 amino acids: CASSSGTRNEKLFF. DNA of the CDR3: TGTGCCAGCAGCTCCGGGACAAGGAATGAAAAACTGTTTTTT.